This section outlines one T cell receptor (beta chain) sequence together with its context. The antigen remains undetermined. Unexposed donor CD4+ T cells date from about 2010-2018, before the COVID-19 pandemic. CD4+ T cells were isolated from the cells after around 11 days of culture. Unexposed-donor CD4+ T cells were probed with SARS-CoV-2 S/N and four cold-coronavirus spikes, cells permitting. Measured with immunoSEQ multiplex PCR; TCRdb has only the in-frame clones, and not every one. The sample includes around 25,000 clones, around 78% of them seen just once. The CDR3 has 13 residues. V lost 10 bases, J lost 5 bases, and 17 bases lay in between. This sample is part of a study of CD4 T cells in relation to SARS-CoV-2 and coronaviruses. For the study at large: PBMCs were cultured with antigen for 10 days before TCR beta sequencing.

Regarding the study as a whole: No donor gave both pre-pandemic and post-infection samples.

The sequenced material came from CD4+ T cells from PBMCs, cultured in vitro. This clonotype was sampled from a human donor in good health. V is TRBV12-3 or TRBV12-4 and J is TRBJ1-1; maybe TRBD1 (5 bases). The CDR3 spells CANTEGVGTEAFF. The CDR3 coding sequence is TGTGCCAACACTGAAGGGGTTGGGACTGAAGCTTTCTTT.